Following are 21 T cell receptor beta chains from one sample sequenced in a study of chemoradiotherapy in HPV16-positive cancers. Generated by immunoSEQ multiplex PCR, the TCRdb table keeps only in-frame clones and is missing some. The data hold about 12,000 clones, with roughly 89% observed a single time. Specimen: blood, collected from a patient who underwent chemoradiotherapy. These receptors all come from a human donor with HPV-associated anogenital cancer.

The V gene is TRBV10-3, the J gene TRBJ2-4; tentatively, D is TRBD2 (6 bases). Germline V CDR1 and CDR2: ENHRY, SYGVKD. The CDR3 has 16 amino acids. Trimming left V 0 bases short and J 0 bases short, with 9 bases between. The CDR3, as DNA: TGTGCCATCAGTGAGTCGGGGGGATTAGCCAAAAACATTCAGTACTTC. Its protein product is CAISESGGLAKNIQYF.

J is TRBJ1-5 and V is TRBV27; 10 nucleotides line up with TRBD1. The CDR3 length is 15 residues. Germline V gene lookup returns CDR1 MNHEY and CDR2 SMNVEV (reference sequence). The J segment lost 6 bases and the V segment lost 5 bases, leaving 7 bases of the junction unmatched. Here the CDR3 reads CASSPRTGGFQPQHF. The CDR3 bases are TGTGCCAGCAGTCCGAGGACAGGGGGTTTTCAGCCCCAGCATTTT.

In DNA form, the CDR3 reads TGCAGCGCGGGACAGGGGAACGAAAAACTGTTTTTT. This codes for CSAGQGNEKLFF. This rearrangement joins TRBV29-1 to TRBJ1-4; 10 bases fit TRBD1. Germline trimming cut 7 bases from V and 8 bases from J; bases unmatched to any gene: 4. Germline CDR1 is SQVTM and CDR2 is ANQGSEA. The CDR3 runs 12 residues. Supplemented by reference TRBV29-1 and TRBJ1-4, the full variable domain reads SAVISQKPSRDICQRGTSLTIQCQVDSQVTMMFWYRQQPGQSLTLIATANQGSEATYESGFVIDKFPISRPNLTFSTLTVSNMSPEDSSIYLCSAGQGNEKLFFGSGTQLSVL.

This clone is a singleton in its sample. V usage is TRBV14 and J usage is TRBJ1-6; D not certain. CDR3 length: 13 amino acids. Looked up from germline, CDR1 is SGHDN and CDR2 is FVKESK. With 0 bases removed from V and 7 bases from J, the gap between germline ends came to 4 bases. The CDR3 DNA follows: TGTGCCAGCAGCCAAGATTGGAATTCACCCCTCCACTTT. Encoded protein: CASSQDWNSPLHF.

This chain links TRBV27 with TRBJ2-7, with D tentatively TRBD2 (6 bases). This CDR3 has 14 residues. V was shortened by 5 bases and J by 0 bases, with 11 bases between the two germline ends. Germline CDR1 MNHEY, CDR2 SMNVEV (reference sequence). CDR3 nucleotide sequence: TGTGCCAGCAGTCATCGGGACTCCTCCTACGAGCAGTACTTC. Protein product: CASSHRDSSYEQYF.

The chain has TRBV28 and TRBJ1-5; no reliable D call. The V gene's germline CDR1 is MDHEN and CDR2 SYDVKM. The CDR3 runs 14 residues. The ends were cut back, 4 bases at V and 6 bases at J, with 13 bases in the middle. In nucleotides, the CDR3 is TGTGCCAGCAGTTCCACGGGTCGGGGTCAGCCCCAGCATTTT. Residues: CASSSTGRGQPQHF. Using reference TRBV28 and TRBJ1-5 for the parts outside the CDR3, the full variable domain is DVKVTQSSRYLVKRTGEKVFLECVQDMDHENMFWYRQDPGLGLRLIYFSYDVKMKEKGDIPEGYSVSREKKERFSLILESASTNQTSMYLCASSSTGRGQPQHFGDGTRLSIL.

This chain links TRBV28 with TRBJ1-1; possible D gene TRBD1, 5 bases. The ends were cut back, 10 bases at V and 4 bases at J, with 13 bases in the middle. The CDR3 length is 12 residues. Germline loops: CDR1 MDHEN, CDR2 SYDVKM. DNA for the CDR3: TGTGCCACCAACCACGGGGGCACTGAAGCTTTCTTT. Its protein is CATNHGGTEAFF.

The CDR3 nucleotides read TGTGCCAGCAGTGAGTCGGGGGGGAGCACAGATACGCAGTATTTT. Translation: CASSESGGSTDTQYF. The rearrangement joins TRBV6-1 to TRBJ2-3; 8 nucleotides match TRBD2. The CDR3 loop spans 15 amino acids. Looked up from germline, CDR1 is MNHNS and CDR2 is SASEGT. J was trimmed by 0 bases and V by 3 bases; bases with no gene match: 2.

V is TRBV9 and J is TRBJ2-3; perhaps D is TRBD1 or TRBD2 (5 bases each). This CDR3 is built from 14 residues. V was trimmed by 4 bases and J by 11 bases, leaving 20 bases between them. Germline V gene lookup returns CDR1 SGDLS and CDR2 YYNGEE. Here the CDR3 DNA reads TGTGCCAGCAGCTCCCACGCCGGGGACCCCAGGCAGTATTTT. It translates to CASSSHAGDPRQYF.

The V and J genes are TRBV7-3 and TRBJ2-1, with 7 nucleotides matching TRBD2. Germline V CDR1 and CDR2: SGHTA, FQGTGA. The ends lost 5 bases at V and 6 bases at J; junction bases unmatched: 13. The CDR3 totals 16 residues. The CDR3 sequence: CASSDRGDLGTNEQFF. Written as DNA, the CDR3 is TGTGCCAGCAGCGATCGGGGGGACCTTGGTACCAATGAGCAGTTCTTC.

This rearrangement joins TRBV7-3 to TRBJ2-1, with no clear D. V lost 1 base to trimming and J lost 8 bases, with 18 bases between them. Per germline, CDR1 SGHTA and CDR2 FQGTGA. The CDR3 length is 16 residues. The CDR3 is CASSLNPPTMTHEQFF. The CDR3 coding sequence is TGTGCCAGCAGCTTAAACCCCCCCACAATGACTCATGAGCAGTTCTTC.

V gene TRBV7-8 combines with J gene TRBJ2-5, with 7 bases matching TRBD2. V lost 6 bases to trimming and J lost 5 bases; unmatched junction nucleotides: 6. This CDR3 has 13 residues. From germline, CDR1 is SGHVS and CDR2 FQNEAQ. CDR3 loop: CASSIAGAETQYF. The CDR3 DNA reads as TGTGCCAGCAGTATTGCGGGAGCCGAGACCCAGTACTTC.

The chain links TRBV9 to TRBJ2-2, with 9 positions matching TRBD1. The V gene's germline CDR1 is SGDLS and CDR2 YYNGEE. This CDR3 region has 14 residues. V was pared by 0 bases and J by 6 bases, with 0 bases of the junction left unmatched. The CDR3 protein is CASSVGQGAGELFF. The CDR3 coding sequence is TGTGCCAGCAGCGTAGGACAGGGGGCCGGGGAGCTGTTTTTT. The full variable domain, rest sourced from reference TRBV9 and TRBJ2-2, is DSGVTQTPKHLITATGQRVTLRCSPRSGDLSVYWYQQSLDQGLQFLIQYYNGEERAKGNILERFSAQQFPDLHSELNLSSLELGDSALYFCASSVGQGAGELFFGEGSRLTVL.

The chain recombines TRBV6-5 with TRBJ2-7; D is unresolved. Between the trimmed V and J ends, which lost 0 bases and 5 bases, there was a span of 11 bases. The germline CDR1 and CDR2 sequences are MNHEY and SVGAGI. The CDR3 is 14 amino acids. The CDR3 sequence: CASSYSSLRHEQYF. CDR3 in DNA: TGTGCCAGCAGTTACTCGAGTCTGCGCCACGAGCAGTACTTC.

The V and J genes are TRBV7-8 and TRBJ2-7, with D possibly matching TRBD1 (6 bases). Germline V lookup: CDR1 SGHVS, CDR2 FQNEAQ. The CDR3 covers 13 residues. Trimming took 1 base from V and 6 from J, leaving 10 bases between them. The CDR3 here is CASSLGWGPEQYF. CDR3 sequence (DNA): TGTGCCAGCAGCTTAGGTTGGGGGCCCGAGCAGTACTTC. Filled out from reference TRBV7-8 and TRBJ2-7, the complete variable domain reads GAGVSQSPRYKVAKRGQDVALRCDPISGHVSLFWYQQALGQGPEFLTYFQNEAQLDKSGLPSDRFFAERPEGSVSTLKIQRTQQEDSAVYLCASSLGWGPEQYFGPGTRLTVT.

The rearrangement joins TRBV6-5 to TRBJ2-3; D could derive from TRBD1 or TRBD2 (6 bases each). The CDR3 covers 14 residues. V lost 0 bases and J lost 4, with 8 bases in between. Per germline, CDR1 MNHEY and CDR2 SVGAGI. The CDR3 reads CASSYSGGSDTQYF. The CDR3 DNA sequence: TGTGCCAGCAGTTACTCGGGGGGCTCAGATACGCAGTATTTT.

As to this clone: One end of the junction varies from germline; a read error may be responsible. The chain links TRBV6-6 to TRBJ1-3; D remains ambiguous. The CDR3 length is 14 residues. Germline V CDR1 and CDR2: MNHNY, SVGAGI (reference sequence). Here the CDR3 DNA reads TGTGCCAGCAGTAACTCTAACTCTGGAAACACCATATATTTT. Its translation is CASSNSNSGNTIYF.

The rearrangement uses TRBV6-1 and TRBJ2-2, with TRBD1 identical over 12 bases. V dropped 5 bases and J dropped 7; count of bases not matched to a gene: 5. The CDR3 loop spans 15 amino acids. Per germline, CDR1 MNHNS and CDR2 SASEGT. The CDR3 region is CASSWDRGQVGELFF. The DNA of the CDR3 is TGTGCCAGCAGTTGGGACAGGGGGCAGGTCGGGGAGCTGTTTTTT.

The chain carries TRBV6-5 and TRBJ1-1; 7 positions agree with TRBD1. Germline CDR1 reads MNHEY; CDR2 reads SVGAGI. This CDR3 has 15 residues. V gave up 8 bases and J gave up 3 bases; unmatched junction bases: 12. The CDR3 here is CASRLRGRTYTEAFF. The CDR3, as DNA: TGTGCCAGCCGACTGAGGGGGCGCACGTACACTGAAGCTTTCTTT.

The sample holds one count of this clone. The V gene is TRBV5-1, the J gene TRBJ2-1; unclear D gene. There are 13 residues in the CDR3. CDR1 SGHRS and CDR2 YFSETQ come from the germline V gene. V was trimmed by 0 bases and J by 14 bases, leaving 15 bases between them. The CDR3 reads CASSLAAGPDEFF. CDR3 DNA: TGCGCCAGCAGCTTGGCCGCCGGTCCGGACGAGTTCTTC.

This clone appeared a few times. The chain couples TRBV7-8 to TRBJ2-2, with 9 bases that match TRBD2. J lost 7 bases, V lost 4 bases, and 7 bases had no gene match. CDR3 size: 15 residues. CDR1 SGHVS and CDR2 FQNEAQ come from the germline V gene. The CDR3 nucleotides are TGTGCCAGCAGCTGGCTAGCGGGGAGGGGCGGGGAGCTGTTTTTT. Translated: CASSWLAGRGGELFF.